This TCR beta chain was sequenced in a study of high-grade serous ovarian cancer treatment subgroups. Study-wide background: Each sample yielded on average 7,494 unique TCR beta rearrangements from some 15,000 reads. Study-wide points: Only CDR3 was analyzed; CDR1 and CDR2 were not. TCR clonal relatedness correlated positively with neoantigen level. Without spatial data, bulk sequencing limits insight into HGSC tumor diversity.

Only in-frame clones appear in the TCRdb table, and some are missing; sequencing was by immunoSEQ multiplex PCR. There are approximately 40,000 clones in the sample; 75% to 85% occur only once, and roughly 3.2% lies in the top ten. The germline V gene encodes CDR1 SNHLY and CDR2 FYNNEI. CDR3 length equals 13 residues. V was clipped by 10 bases and J by 7 bases, with 17 bases between them. Comment on this clone: Its antigen is not identified.

Tumor tissue was taken before any definitive surgery or chemotherapy was given. This TCR derives from a human donor with high-grade serous ovarian cancer. The V and J genes are TRBV2 and TRBJ2-1; possibly TRBD1 or TRBD2 for D (5 bases each). Sequencing was carried out using tumor tissue. CDR3 sequence reads: CATDRDLGNEQFF. In DNA, the CDR3 is TGTGCCACAGACCGGGACCTAGGAAATGAGCAGTTCTTC.